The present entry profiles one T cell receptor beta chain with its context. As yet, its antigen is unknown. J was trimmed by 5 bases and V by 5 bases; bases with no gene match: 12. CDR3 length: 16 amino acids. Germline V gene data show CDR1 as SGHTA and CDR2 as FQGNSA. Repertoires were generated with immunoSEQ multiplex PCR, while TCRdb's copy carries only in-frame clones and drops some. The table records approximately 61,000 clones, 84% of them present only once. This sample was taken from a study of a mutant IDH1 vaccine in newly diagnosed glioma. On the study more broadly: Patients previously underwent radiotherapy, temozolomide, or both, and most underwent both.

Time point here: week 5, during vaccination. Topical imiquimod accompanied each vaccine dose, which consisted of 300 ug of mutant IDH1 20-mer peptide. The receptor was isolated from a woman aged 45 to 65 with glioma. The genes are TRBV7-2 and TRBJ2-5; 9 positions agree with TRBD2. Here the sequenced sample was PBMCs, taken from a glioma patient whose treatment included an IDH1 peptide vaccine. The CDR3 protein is CASSAGGLVGRETQYF. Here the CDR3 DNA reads TGTGCCAGCAGCGCGGGGGGGCTAGTGGGGAGGGAGACCCAGTACTTC.